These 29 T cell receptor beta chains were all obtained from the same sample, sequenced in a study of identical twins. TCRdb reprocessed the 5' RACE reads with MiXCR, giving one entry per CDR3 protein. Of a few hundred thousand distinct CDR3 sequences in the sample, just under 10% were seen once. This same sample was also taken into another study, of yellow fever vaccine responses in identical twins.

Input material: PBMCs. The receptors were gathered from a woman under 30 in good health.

Here the CDR3 DNA reads TGTGCCAGCAGCTTAAGTTGGAGGACAGCTAGCACAGATACGCAGTATTTT. It translates to CASSLSWRTASTDTQYF. The chain links TRBV7-9 to TRBJ2-3; D is perhaps TRBD1 (6 bases). Trimming cost V 2 bases and J 0 bases, with 15 bases left between them. The CDR3 sequence is 17 residues long. The germline V gene encodes CDR1 SEHNR and CDR2 FQNEAQ (reference sequence). Complete variable domain (other parts from reference TRBV7-9 and TRBJ2-3): DTGVSQNPRHKITKRGQNVTFRCDPISEHNRLYWYRQTLGQGPEFLTYFQNEAQLEKSRLLSDRFSAERPKGSFSTLEIQRTEQGDSAMYLCASSLSWRTASTDTQYFGPGTRLTVL.

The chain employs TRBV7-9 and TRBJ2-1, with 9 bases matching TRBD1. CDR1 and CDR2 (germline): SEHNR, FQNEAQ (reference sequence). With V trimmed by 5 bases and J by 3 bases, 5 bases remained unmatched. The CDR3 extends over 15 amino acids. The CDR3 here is CASSTRDRVYNEQFF. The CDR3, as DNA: TGTGCCAGCAGCACAAGGGACAGGGTCTACAATGAGCAGTTCTTC.

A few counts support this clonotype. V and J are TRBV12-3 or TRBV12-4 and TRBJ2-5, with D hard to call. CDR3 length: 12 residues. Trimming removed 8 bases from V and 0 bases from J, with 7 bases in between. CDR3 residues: CASGPDQETQYF. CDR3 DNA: TGTGCCAGCGGCCCGGACCAAGAGACCCAGTACTTC.

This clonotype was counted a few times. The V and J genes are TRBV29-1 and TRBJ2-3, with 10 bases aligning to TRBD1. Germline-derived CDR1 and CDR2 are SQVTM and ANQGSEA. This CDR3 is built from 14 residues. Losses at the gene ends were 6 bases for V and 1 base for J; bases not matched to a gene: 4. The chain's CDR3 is CSVLGTGGTDTQYF. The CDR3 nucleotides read TGCAGCGTGCTCGGGACAGGGGGCACAGATACGCAGTATTTT.

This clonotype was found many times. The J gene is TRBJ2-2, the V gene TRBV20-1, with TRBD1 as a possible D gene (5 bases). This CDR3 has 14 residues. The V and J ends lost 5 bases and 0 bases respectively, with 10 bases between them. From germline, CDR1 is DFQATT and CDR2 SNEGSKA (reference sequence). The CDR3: CSAPHRTNTGELFF. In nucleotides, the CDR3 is TGCAGTGCTCCGCACAGGACGAACACCGGGGAGCTGTTTTTT.

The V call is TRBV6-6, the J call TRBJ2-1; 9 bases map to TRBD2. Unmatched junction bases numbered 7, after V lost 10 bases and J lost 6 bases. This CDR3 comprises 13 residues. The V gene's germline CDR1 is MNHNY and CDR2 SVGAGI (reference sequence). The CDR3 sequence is CATLSSGSNEQFF. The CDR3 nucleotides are TGTGCCACCTTGAGTAGCGGGAGCAATGAGCAGTTCTTC.

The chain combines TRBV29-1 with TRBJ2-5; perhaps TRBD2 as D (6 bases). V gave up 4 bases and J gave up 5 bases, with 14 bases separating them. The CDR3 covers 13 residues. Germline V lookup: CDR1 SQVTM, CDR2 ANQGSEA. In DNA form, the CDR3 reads TGCAGCGTTGTTAGGCGGGGCATGGAGACCCAGTACTTC. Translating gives CSVVRRGMETQYF.

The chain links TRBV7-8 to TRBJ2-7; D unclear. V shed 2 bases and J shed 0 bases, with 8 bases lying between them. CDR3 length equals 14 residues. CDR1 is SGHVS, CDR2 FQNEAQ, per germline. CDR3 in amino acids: CASSLRAFSYEQYF. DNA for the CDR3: TGTGCCAGCAGCTTACGAGCCTTCTCCTACGAGCAGTACTTC.

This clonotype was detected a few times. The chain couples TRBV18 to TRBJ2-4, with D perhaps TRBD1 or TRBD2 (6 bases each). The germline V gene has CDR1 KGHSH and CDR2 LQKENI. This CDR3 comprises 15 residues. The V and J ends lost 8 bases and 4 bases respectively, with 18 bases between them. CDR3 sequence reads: CASATGGTFKNIQYF. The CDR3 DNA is TGTGCCAGCGCCACAGGCGGGACATTTAAAAACATTCAGTACTTC.

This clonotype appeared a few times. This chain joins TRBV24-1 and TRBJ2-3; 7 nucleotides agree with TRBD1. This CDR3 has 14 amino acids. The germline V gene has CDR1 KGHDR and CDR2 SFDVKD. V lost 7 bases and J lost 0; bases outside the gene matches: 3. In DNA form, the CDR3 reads TGTGCCACCAGAGGGACAGCTAGCACAGATACGCAGTATTTT. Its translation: CATRGTASTDTQYF.

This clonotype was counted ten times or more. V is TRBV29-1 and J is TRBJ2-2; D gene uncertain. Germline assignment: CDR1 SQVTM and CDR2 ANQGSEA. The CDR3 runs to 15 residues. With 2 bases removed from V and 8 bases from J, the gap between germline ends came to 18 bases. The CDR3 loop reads CSVEPEGPMYGELFF. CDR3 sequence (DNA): TGCAGCGTTGAACCTGAAGGCCCTATGTATGGGGAGCTGTTTTTT.

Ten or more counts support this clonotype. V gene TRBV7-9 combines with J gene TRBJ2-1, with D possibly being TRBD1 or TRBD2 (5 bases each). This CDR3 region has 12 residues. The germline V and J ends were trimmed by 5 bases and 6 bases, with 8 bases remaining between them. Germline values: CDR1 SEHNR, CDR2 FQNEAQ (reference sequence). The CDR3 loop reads CASSPGTNEQFF. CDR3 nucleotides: TGTGCCAGCAGCCCCGGGACCAATGAGCAGTTCTTC.

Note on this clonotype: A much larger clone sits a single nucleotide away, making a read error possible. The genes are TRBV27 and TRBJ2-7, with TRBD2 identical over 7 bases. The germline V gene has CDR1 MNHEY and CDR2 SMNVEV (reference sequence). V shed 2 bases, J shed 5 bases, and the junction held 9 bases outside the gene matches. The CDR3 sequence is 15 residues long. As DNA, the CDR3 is TGTGCCAGCAGTTTACAGCCTAGCGGAAGAAACGAGCAGTACTTC. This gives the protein CASSLQPSGRNEQYF.

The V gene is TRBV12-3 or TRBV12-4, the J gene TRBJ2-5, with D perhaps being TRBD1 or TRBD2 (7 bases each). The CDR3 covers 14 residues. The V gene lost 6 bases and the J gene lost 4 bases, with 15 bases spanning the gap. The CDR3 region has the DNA TGTGCCAGCAGGCCTACAGGGGAGGGAGAGACCCAGTACTTC. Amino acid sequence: CASRPTGEGETQYF.

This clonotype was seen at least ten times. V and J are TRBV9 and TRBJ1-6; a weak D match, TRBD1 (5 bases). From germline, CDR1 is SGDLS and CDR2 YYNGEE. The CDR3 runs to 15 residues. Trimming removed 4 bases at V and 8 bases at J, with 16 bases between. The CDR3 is CASSPTTGTHSPLHF. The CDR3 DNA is TGTGCCAGCAGCCCCACCACGGGGACTCATTCACCCCTCCACTTT.

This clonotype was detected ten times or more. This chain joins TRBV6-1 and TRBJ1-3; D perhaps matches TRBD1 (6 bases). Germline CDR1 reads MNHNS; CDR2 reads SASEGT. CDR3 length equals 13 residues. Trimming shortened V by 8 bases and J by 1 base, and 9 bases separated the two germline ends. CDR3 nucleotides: TGTGCCAGCCAGGGGTCGTCTGGAAACACCATATATTTT. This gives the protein CASQGSSGNTIYF.

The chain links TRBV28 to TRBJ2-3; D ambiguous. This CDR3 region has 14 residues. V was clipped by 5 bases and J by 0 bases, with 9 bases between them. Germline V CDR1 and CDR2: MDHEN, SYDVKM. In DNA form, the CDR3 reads TGTGCCAGCAGTCCAGCCATGAGCACAGATACGCAGTATTTT. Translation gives CASSPAMSTDTQYF.

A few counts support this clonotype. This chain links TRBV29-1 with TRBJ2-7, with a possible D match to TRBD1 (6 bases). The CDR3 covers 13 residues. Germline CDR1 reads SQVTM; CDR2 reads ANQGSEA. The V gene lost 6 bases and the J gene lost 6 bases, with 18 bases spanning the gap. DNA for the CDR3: TGCAGCGTCGTCACAGGGTTTAGGCCCGAGCAGTACTTC. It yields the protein CSVVTGFRPEQYF.

This CDR3 reads CAITGTGSEAFF. In DNA, the CDR3 is TGTGCCATCACCGGGACAGGGTCTGAAGCTTTCTTT. The V gene is TRBV10-3, the J gene TRBJ1-1; 9 bases align to TRBD1. There are 12 residues in the CDR3. Germline V gives CDR1 ENHRY, CDR2 SYGVKD. Trimming took 7 bases from V and 6 from J; bases not matched to a gene: 3.

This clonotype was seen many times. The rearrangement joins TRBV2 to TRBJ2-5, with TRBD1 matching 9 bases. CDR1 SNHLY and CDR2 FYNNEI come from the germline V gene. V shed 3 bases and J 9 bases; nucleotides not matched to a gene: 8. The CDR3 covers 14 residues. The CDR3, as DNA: TGTGCCAGCAGTGACGGGACAGGGTACCTAGCCCAGTACTTC. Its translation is CASSDGTGYLAQYF.

CDR3 DNA: TGTGCCAGCAGCTACACTAGCGGGAGGCTCGAGCAGTACTTC. Its protein is CASSYTSGRLEQYF. The chain has TRBV12-3 or TRBV12-4 and TRBJ2-7, with TRBD2 matching 12 bases. This CDR3 is built from 14 residues. The V and J ends lost 6 bases and 6 bases, in that order; junction bases with no gene match: 6.

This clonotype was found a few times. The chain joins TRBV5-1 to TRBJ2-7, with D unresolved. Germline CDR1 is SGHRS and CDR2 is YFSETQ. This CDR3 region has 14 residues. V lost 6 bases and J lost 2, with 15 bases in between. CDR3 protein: CASTVGVNAYEQYF. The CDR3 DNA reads TGCGCCAGCACCGTAGGAGTAAATGCCTACGAGCAGTACTTC. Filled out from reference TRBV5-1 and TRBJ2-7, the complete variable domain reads KAGVTQTPRYLIKTRGQQVTLSCSPISGHRSVSWYQQTPGQGLQFLFEYFSETQRNKGNFPGRFSGRQFSNSRSEMNVSTLELGDSALYLCASTVGVNAYEQYFGPGTRLTVT.

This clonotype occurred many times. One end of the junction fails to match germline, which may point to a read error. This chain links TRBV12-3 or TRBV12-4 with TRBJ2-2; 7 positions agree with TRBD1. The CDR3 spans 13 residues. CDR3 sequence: CASSRTGAGELFF. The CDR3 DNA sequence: TGCGCCAGCAGCCGTACAGGGGCCGGGGAGCTGTTTTTT.

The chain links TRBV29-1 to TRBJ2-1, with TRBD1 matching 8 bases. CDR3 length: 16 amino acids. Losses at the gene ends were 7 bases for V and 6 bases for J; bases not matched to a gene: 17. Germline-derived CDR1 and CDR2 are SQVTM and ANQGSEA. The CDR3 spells CSGEARQGTNINEQFF. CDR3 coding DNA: TGCAGCGGAGAAGCCAGACAGGGGACAAATATCAATGAGCAGTTCTTC.

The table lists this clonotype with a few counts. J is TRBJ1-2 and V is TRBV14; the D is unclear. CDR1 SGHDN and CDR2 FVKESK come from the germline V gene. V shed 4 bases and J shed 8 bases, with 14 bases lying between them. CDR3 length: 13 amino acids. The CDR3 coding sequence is TGTGCCAGCAGCCTAACAGCCCTTCTGGGCTACACCTTC. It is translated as CASSLTALLGYTF.

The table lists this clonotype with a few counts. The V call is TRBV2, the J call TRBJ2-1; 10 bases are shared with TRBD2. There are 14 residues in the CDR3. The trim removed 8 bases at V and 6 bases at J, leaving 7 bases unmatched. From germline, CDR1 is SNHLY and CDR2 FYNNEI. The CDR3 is CASGIAGGINEQFF. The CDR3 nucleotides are TGTGCCAGCGGCATAGCGGGGGGTATCAATGAGCAGTTCTTC.

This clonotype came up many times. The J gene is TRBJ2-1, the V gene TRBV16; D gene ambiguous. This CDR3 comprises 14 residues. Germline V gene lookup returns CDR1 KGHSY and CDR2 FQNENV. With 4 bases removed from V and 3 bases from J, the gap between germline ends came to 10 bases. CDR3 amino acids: CASSPPFSYNEQFF. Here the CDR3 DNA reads TGTGCCAGCAGCCCCCCTTTTAGCTACAATGAGCAGTTCTTC.

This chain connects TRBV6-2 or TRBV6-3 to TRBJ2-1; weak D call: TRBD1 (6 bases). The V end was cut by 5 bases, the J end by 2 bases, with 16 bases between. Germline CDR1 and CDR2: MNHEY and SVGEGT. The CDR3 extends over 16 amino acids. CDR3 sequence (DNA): TGTGCCAGCAGTAGTAACAGGGTCCCAACCTACAATGAGCAGTTCTTC. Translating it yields CASSSNRVPTYNEQFF.

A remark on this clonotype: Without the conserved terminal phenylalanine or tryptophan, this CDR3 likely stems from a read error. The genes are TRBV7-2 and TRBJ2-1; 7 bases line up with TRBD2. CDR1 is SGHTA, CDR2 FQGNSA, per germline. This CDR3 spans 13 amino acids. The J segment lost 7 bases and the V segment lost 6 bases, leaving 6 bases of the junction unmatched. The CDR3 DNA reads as TGTGCCAGCAGGGGAGGCGGGGGAAATGAGCAGTTCCTC. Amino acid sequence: CASRGGGGNEQFL.